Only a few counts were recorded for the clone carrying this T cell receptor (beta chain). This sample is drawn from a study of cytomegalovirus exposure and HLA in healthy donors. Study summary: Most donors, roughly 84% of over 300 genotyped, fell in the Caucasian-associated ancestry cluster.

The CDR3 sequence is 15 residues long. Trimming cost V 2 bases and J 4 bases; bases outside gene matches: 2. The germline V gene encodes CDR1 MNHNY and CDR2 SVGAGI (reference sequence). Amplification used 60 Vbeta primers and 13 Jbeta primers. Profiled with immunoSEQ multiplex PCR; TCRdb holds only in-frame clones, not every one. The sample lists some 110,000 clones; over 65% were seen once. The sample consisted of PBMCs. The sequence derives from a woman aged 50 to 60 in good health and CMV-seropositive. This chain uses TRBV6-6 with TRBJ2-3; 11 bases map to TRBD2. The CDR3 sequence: CASSYALAGADTQYF. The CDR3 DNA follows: TGTGCCAGCAGTTACGCACTAGCGGGGGCAGATACGCAGTATTTT.